The text below deals with one T cell receptor beta chain. Its antigen remains unknown. The sample is drawn from a study of T cell repertoires in cytomegalovirus infection. Study background: Based on public TCR beta signatures, there were indications of CMV infection and of a matching HLA type.

MiXCR, applied by TCRdb to the reads, yields one record per CDR3 protein. The sample contains 570,000 or so distinct CDR3 sequences, almost 40% of which appear only once. General study findings and limits: Dominating the ex vivo response were TCR beta clonotypes that were CMV-specific and HLA-C-restricted. CMV carriers having the relevant HLA were flagged by cumulative public TCR beta family frequency.

Germline V gives CDR1 SGHDT, CDR2 YYEEEE. This CDR3 is 15 amino acids long. The junction had 9 bases not matched to a gene; V was cut back by 4 bases and J by 2 bases. V is TRBV5-6 and J is TRBJ2-7, with 7 bases aligning to TRBD2. The receptor comes from a human donor in good health (CMV status not recorded). Some clones in this sample may be carry-over from other donors' samples. The sequencing used cultured PBMCs, collected from culture after CMV antigen stimulation. The CDR3 sequence: CASSLSGRLPYEQYF. CDR3 bases: TGTGCCAGCAGCCTTAGCGGGCGCCTTCCCTACGAGCAGTACTTC.